Given below is one T cell receptor beta chain in context. Its target is unknown. The primer mix had 60 Vbeta and 13 Jbeta primers. This table comes from immunoSEQ multiplex PCR, and its TCRdb copy is limited to in-frame clones, with some not included. The sample includes 160,000 or so clones, around 83% of them seen just once. The data were obtained in a study of cytomegalovirus exposure and HLA in healthy donors. The overall study: A prior study identified 90 million to 120 million unique TCR beta sequences from about 200 million T cells. Broader study findings: An analysis done earlier found most TCR beta V segments productive about 90% or about 30% of the time. Later work showed greater clonal expansion in HLA-associated TCR beta chains than in equally common others.

V shed 4 bases and J 4 bases; nucleotides not matched to a gene: 10. Germline values: CDR1 SGHKS, CDR2 YYEKEE (reference sequence). There are 16 residues in the CDR3. Sample: PBMCs. The chain links TRBV5-5 to TRBJ1-2, with 10 bases identical to TRBD1. The source of this sequence is a man aged 45-60 years in good health and CMV-seropositive. CDR3 protein: CASSLPGTGEAYGYTF. DNA of the CDR3: TGTGCCAGCAGCCTTCCCGGGACAGGGGAGGCCTATGGCTACACCTTC.